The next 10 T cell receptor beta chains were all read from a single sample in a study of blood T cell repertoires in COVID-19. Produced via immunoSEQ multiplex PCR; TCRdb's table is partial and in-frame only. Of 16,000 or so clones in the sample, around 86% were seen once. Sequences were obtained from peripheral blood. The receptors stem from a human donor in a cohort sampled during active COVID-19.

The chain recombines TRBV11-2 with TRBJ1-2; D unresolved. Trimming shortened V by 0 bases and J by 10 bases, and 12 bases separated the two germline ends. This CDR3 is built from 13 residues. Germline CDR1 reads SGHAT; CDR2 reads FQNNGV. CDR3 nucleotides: TGTGCCAGCAGCTTAGATCGAAACTCCCCCTACACCTTC. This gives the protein CASSLDRNSPYTF.

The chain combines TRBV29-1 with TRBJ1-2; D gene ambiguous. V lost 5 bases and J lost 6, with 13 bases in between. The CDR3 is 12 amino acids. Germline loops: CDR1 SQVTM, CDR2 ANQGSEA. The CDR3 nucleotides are TGCAGCGTTAAGGCCCCGAGCGATGGCTACACCTTC. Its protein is CSVKAPSDGYTF.

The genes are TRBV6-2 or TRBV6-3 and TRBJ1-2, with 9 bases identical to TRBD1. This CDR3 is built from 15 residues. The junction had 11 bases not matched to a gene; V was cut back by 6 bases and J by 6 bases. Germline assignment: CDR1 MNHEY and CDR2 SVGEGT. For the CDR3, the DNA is TGTGCCAGCAGATACACCGTTGGGACAGGGCATGGCTACACCTTC. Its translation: CASRYTVGTGHGYTF.

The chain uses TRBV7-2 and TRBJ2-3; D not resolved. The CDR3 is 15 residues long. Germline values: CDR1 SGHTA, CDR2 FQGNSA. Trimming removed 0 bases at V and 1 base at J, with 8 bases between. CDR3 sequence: CASSLAIGGTDTQYF. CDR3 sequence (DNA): TGTGCCAGCAGCTTAGCGATAGGAGGCACAGATACGCAGTATTTT.

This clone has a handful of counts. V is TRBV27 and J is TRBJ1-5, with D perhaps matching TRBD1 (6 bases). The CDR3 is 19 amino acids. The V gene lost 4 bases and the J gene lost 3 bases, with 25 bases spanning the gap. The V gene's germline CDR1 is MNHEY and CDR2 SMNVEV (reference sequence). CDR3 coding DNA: TGTGCCAGCAGTTCAGGCCATCAGGTAGGGGGGGTATTCAATCAGCCCCAGCATTTT. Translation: CASSSGHQVGGVFNQPQHF.

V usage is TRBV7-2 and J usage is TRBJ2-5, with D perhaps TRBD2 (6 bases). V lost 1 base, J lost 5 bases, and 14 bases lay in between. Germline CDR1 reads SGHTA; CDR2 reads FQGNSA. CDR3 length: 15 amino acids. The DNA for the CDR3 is TGTGCCAGCAGCTTAGGGTTAGCGGTGGCGGAGACCCAGTACTTC. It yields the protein CASSLGLAVAETQYF. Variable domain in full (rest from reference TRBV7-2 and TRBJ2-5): GAGVSQSPSNKVTEKGKDVELRCDPISGHTALYWYRQSLGQGLEFLIYFQGNSAPDKSGLPSDRFSAERTGGSVSTLTIQRTQQEDSAVYLCASSLGLAVAETQYFGPGTRLLVL.

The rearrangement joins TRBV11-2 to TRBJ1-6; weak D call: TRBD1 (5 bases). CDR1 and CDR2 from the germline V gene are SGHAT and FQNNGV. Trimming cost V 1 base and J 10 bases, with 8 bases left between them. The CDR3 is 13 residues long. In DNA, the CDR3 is TGTGCCAGCAGCTTAGGACAGCGATCACCCCTCCACTTT. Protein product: CASSLGQRSPLHF. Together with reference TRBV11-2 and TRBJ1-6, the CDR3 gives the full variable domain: EAGVAQSPRYKIIEKRQSVAFWCNPISGHATLYWYQQILGQGPKLLIQFQNNGVVDDSQLPKDRFSAERLKGVDSTLKIQPAKLEDSAVYLCASSLGQRSPLHFGNGTRLTVT.

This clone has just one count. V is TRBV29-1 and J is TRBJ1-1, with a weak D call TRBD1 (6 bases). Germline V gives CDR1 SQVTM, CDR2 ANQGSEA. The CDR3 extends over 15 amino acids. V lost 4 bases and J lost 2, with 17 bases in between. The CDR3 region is CSVGPGGRGNTEAFF. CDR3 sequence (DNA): TGCAGCGTTGGCCCCGGTGGCAGGGGAAACACTGAAGCTTTCTTT. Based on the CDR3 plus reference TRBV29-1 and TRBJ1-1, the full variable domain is SAVISQKPSRDICQRGTSLTIQCQVDSQVTMMFWYRQQPGQSLTLIATANQGSEATYESGFVIDKFPISRPNLTFSTLTVSNMSPEDSSIYLCSVGPGGRGNTEAFFGQGTRLTVV.

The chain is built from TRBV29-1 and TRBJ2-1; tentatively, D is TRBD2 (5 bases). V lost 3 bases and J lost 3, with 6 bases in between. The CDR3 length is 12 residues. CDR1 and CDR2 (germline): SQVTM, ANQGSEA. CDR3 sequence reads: CSVERVYNEQFF. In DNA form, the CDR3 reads TGCAGCGTTGAGCGGGTCTACAATGAGCAGTTCTTC.

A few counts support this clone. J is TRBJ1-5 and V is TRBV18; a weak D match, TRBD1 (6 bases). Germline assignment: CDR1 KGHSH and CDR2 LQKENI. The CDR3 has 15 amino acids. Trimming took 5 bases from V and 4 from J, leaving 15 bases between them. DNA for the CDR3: TGTGCCAGCTCAGATAGACAGGCCCAGAATCAGCCCCAGCATTTT. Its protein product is CASSDRQAQNQPQHF.